What follows describes a single TCR beta chain. Per the original data handling: Estimated nucleated cell counts came from reference gene primer amplification. Measured with immunoSEQ multiplex PCR; TCRdb has only the in-frame clones, and not every one. The DNA gave D and trimming, while V, J and clone size come from that table. The sample includes about 150,000 clones, over 80% seen only once; the top ten take under 3%. The entry originates in a study of blood T cell repertoires in COVID-19. In the study overall: COVID-19 samples, acute and convalescent, were from the United States, Italy and Spain. Sources were T cells, B-cell-depleted T cells, or PBMCs; the material itself was cDNA or gDNA.

The V and J ends lost 6 bases and 2 bases respectively, with 11 bases between them. The germline CDR1 and CDR2 sequences are MNHNY and SVGAGI (reference sequence). The CDR3 has 14 amino acids. The chain recombines TRBV6-6 with TRBJ1-5; D remains unclear. The material sequenced was peripheral blood. This TCR was recovered from a man aged 50 or older with active COVID-19. The CDR3 bases are TGTGCCAGCAGGGAGGAGGTCCGCAATCAGCCCCAGCATTTT. This gives the protein CASREEVRNQPQHF.